Listed here is a single TCR beta chain. This sample was taken from a study of shared clonotypes between healthy human individuals. Naive CD8 isolation took CD45RO-negative cells positively selected for CCR7 and excluded terminally differentiated effector memory CD45RA+ cells. All participating donors were Caucasian adults from Nashville, Tennessee. Repertoires were generated with immunoSEQ multiplex PCR, while TCRdb's copy carries only in-frame clones and drops some. The sample records more than 2 million clones, approximately 94% being singletons. Germline CDR1 and CDR2: SGHRS and YFSETQ. Trimming pared 6 bases from V and 1 base from J, leaving 17 bases between. CDR3 size: 15 residues.

Specimen: naive CD8+ T cells sorted from blood. This receptor was obtained from a man aged 18 to 30 in good health. This chain joins TRBV5-1 and TRBJ2-7; D call uncertain. The DNA of the CDR3 is TGCGCCAGCAAGATGAGATCTGGGGAATCCTACGAGCAGTACTTC. This codes for CASKMRSGESYEQYF.